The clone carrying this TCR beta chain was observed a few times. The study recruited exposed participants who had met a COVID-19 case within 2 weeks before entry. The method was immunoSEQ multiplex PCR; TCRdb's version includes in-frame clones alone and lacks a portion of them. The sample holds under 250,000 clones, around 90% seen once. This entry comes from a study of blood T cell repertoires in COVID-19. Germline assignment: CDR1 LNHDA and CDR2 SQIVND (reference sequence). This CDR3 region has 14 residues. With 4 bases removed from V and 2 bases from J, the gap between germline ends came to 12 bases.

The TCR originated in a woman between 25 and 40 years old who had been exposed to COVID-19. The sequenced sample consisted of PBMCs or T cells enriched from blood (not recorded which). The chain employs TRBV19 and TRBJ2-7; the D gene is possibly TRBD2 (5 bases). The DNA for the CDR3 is TGTGCCAGTAGTAACGGAGGACTCCCCTACGAGCAGTACTTC. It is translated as CASSNGGLPYEQYF.